The clone carrying this TCR beta chain came up many times. Antigen unknown. These data are taken from a study of regulatory T cells in long-lasting Graves disease. Broader study findings: Only a small sample size was used, which may have cut accuracy.

Germline CDR1 is GTSNPN and CDR2 is SVGIG (reference sequence). The V gene lost 3 bases and the J gene lost 2 bases, with 14 bases spanning the gap. The CDR3 extends over 14 amino acids. Building of the TCR beta libraries involved iRepertoire HTBI primers and Arm-PCR of CDR3 regions. TCRdb fed the multiplex PCR reads into MiXCR, producing one record per CDR3 protein. Seen here are 360,000 or so distinct CDR3 sequences, about 12% observed once, and the top ten hold 15% to 20%. This sample's time point: newly diagnosed GD, antithyroid drugs for less than 3 months. Extracted RNA from PBMCs served as the source of the TCR library. These sequences were also reported in another study, on T cells in Graves' hyperthyroidism and ophthalmopathy. In that study: With the HTBI primer set, the TCR CDR3 went through a first round of RT-PCR.

Sequencing was performed on peripheral blood mononuclear cells (PBMCs), taken at new diagnosis, from a patient treated with antithyroid drugs. The TCR sequence derives from a woman aged 18-30 years with Graves disease. V and J are TRBV30 and TRBJ2-7, with D possibly matching TRBD1 (6 bases). CDR3 amino acids: CAWSMDSQPYEQYV. CDR3 nucleotide sequence: TGTGCCTGGAGCATGGACAGCCAACCCTACGAGCAGTACGTC.